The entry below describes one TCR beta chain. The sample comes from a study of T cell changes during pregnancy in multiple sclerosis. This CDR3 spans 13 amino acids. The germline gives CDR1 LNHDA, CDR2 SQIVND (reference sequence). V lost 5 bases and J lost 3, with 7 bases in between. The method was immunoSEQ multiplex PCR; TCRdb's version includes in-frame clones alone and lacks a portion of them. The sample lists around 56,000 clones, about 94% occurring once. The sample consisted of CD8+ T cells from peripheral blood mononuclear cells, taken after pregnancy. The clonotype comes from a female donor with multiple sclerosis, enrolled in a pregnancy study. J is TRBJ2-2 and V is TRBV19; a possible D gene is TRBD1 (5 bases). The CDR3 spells CASSGQHTGELFF. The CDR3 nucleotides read TGTGCCAGTAGTGGACAACACACCGGGGAGCTGTTTTTT. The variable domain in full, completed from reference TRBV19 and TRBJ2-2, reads DGGITQSPKYLFRKEGQNVTLSCEQNLNHDAMYWYRQDPGQGLRLIYYSQIVNDFQKGDIAEGYSVSREKKESFPLTVTSAQKNPTAFYLCASSGQHTGELFFGEGSRLTVL.